This entry lists 5 T cell receptor beta chains sequenced from one sample in a study of T cells in narcolepsy (dated by TCRdb to the late 2010s). The library was built by means of the immunoSEQ multiplex PCR assay. The table comes from immuneACCESS by way of TCRdb, which keeps in-frame sequences with V and J called. Part of the clones is missing from these tables; in studies checked, under half for an unresolved V gene and the rest for unknown reasons. Present in this sample are approximately 16,000 clones, 72% of which were seen just once. The ten largest clones add up to around 15% of the sample. Sequencing input: CD45RA- memory CD8+ T cells from PBMCs. The label giving this sample's cell subset or site can be read as: memory T cells sorted ex vivo from peripheral blood. These receptors came from a human donor with narcolepsy.

The chain couples TRBV10-3 to TRBJ1-5; D ambiguous. This CDR3 comprises 15 residues. CDR1 is ENHRY and CDR2 is SYGVKD in the germline V gene. V was shortened by 3 bases and J by 0 bases, with 9 bases between the two germline ends. CDR3 protein: CAISDPWISNQPQHF. The CDR3 DNA sequence: TGTGCCATCAGTGACCCTTGGATTAGCAATCAGCCCCAGCATTTT.

This chain links TRBV29-1 with TRBJ2-7; no reliable D call. Germline assignment: CDR1 SQVTM and CDR2 ANQGSEA. Trimming took 2 bases from V and 7 from J, leaving 9 bases between them. This CDR3 is built from 11 residues. Here the CDR3 reads CSVERTGEQYF. CDR3 bases: TGCAGCGTTGAAAGGACCGGGGAGCAGTACTTC.

This clone has a single count. Different DNA sequences within this sample yield the same CDR3. This rearrangement joins TRBV5-1 to TRBJ1-6, with 9 positions matching TRBD1. CDR1 is SGHRS and CDR2 is YFSETQ in the germline V gene. The CDR3 totals 13 residues. V gave up 4 bases and J gave up 12 bases; unmatched junction bases: 5. CDR3 sequence (DNA): TGCGCCAGCAGCCTTGGACAGGGGATACCCCTCCACTTT. This encodes CASSLGQGIPLHF. Variable domain in full (rest from reference TRBV5-1 and TRBJ1-6): KAGVTQTPRYLIKTRGQQVTLSCSPISGHRSVSWYQQTPGQGLQFLFEYFSETQRNKGNFPGRFSGRQFSNSRSEMNVSTLELGDSALYLCASSLGQGIPLHFGNGTRLTVT.

The chain has TRBV27 and TRBJ2-2; D is unresolved. Germline loops: CDR1 MNHEY, CDR2 SMNVEV (reference sequence). The ends were cut back, 0 bases at V and 4 bases at J, with 9 bases in the middle. The CDR3 runs 15 residues. CDR3 nucleotide sequence: TGTGCCAGCAGTTTATCCCGAATCGGCACCGGGGAGCTGTTTTTT. This translates into CASSLSRIGTGELFF.

V is TRBV10-1 and J is TRBJ1-2; D perhaps matches TRBD1 (5 bases). Per the germline V gene, CDR1 is WNHNN and CDR2 is SYGVQD (reference sequence). This CDR3 spans 17 amino acids. Trimming stripped 7 bases from V and 3 bases from J, with 24 bases between. The CDR3 protein is CASIRRGAGYIDYGYTF. CDR3 in DNA: TGCGCCAGCATAAGGCGAGGGGCGGGGTACATTGACTATGGCTACACCTTC.